The 14 T cell receptor beta chains below come from one sample, sequenced in a study of CXCR3-negative and CXCR3-positive naive CD8 T cells. TRB cDNA libraries were made by UMI-labeled 5' RACE. TCRdb re-called the 5' RACE reads, yielding one record per CDR3 amino acid sequence without DNA. The sample has about 43,000 distinct CDR3 sequences, and its top ten clones hold about 10%. The sample taken for sequencing was memory CD8+ T cells from blood. The receptors stem from a human donor in good health. Some clones in this sample may be carry-over from other donors' samples.

V usage is TRBV29-1 and J usage is TRBJ2-1; absent DNA, TCRdb's TRBD2 call cannot be checked. This CDR3 comprises 15 residues. Germline-derived CDR1 and CDR2 are SQVTM and ANQGSEA. The CDR3 sequence is CSASSGGAGPNEQFF.

The chain has TRBV12-3 or TRBV12-4 and TRBJ2-4. The CDR3 runs 13 residues. The CDR3 loop is CASSFAGFHIQYF.

The V gene is TRBV4-3, the J gene TRBJ2-1; TCRdb names TRBD1, which stays unverified in the absence of DNA. The V gene's germline CDR1 is LGHNA and CDR2 YSLEER. The CDR3 contains 16 residues. CDR3: CTSSRSGTGGVDEQFF.

The chain combines TRBV29-1 with TRBJ2-3; no DNA is available, so the TRBD1 call from TCRdb remains unchecked. CDR3 size: 13 residues. The germline CDR1 and CDR2 sequences are SQVTM and ANQGSEA. The CDR3 reads CSVRVREADTQYF.

This chain joins TRBV4-3 and TRBJ2-2; lacking DNA, the TRBD2 call made by TCRdb goes unchecked. The CDR3 covers 15 residues. Germline values: CDR1 LGHNA, CDR2 YSLEER. The chain's CDR3 is CASSQVGPNTGELFF.

The chain uses TRBV20-1 and TRBJ1-1. The germline CDR1 and CDR2 sequences are DFQATT and SNEGSKA (reference sequence). The CDR3 sequence is 11 residues long. CDR3 sequence: CSQQVNTEAFF.

The genes are TRBV20-1 and TRBJ2-1; the D call of TRBD1 rests on TCRdb alone, since no DNA is present to check it. Germline CDR1 DFQATT, CDR2 SNEGSKA (reference sequence). The CDR3 is made up of 15 amino acids. CDR3: CSARGDGQAYNEQFF.

The V call is TRBV10-3, the J call TRBJ2-5; TCRdb selects TRBD2, and the lack of DNA leaves this call unchecked. The germline V gene encodes CDR1 ENHRY and CDR2 SYGVKD. The CDR3 sequence is 20 residues long. This CDR3 is CAISEPDDIVGSSEQETQYF.

This chain joins TRBV12-3 or TRBV12-4 and TRBJ2-3; TCRdb's D gene call, TRBD2, goes unchecked for lack of DNA. The CDR3 consists of 17 residues. The CDR3 here is CASSFPSSGGYTDTQYF.

This chain joins TRBV4-2 and TRBJ2-5; without DNA, the TCRdb call of TRBD2 cannot be checked. CDR1 and CDR2 from the germline V gene are LGHNA and YNFKEQ. The CDR3 has 16 amino acids. The CDR3 loop is CASSQDSGGGGETQYF.

The chain is built from TRBV27 and TRBJ1-1; TCRdb designates TRBD1, a call that cannot be tested without DNA. Germline-derived CDR1 and CDR2 are MNHEY and SMNVEV (reference sequence). The CDR3 sequence is 14 residues long. CDR3 protein: CASRGSAGTTEAFF.

This chain links TRBV5-1 with TRBJ1-6; the D gene TCRdb calls, TRBD1, cannot be checked with no DNA. This CDR3 region has 16 residues. Per the germline V gene, CDR1 is SGHRS and CDR2 is YFSETQ. This CDR3 reads CASSLTSAGANSLLHF.

The chain recombines TRBV7-6 with TRBJ2-1; TCRdb returns TRBD2, unconfirmable since there is no DNA. From germline, CDR1 is SGHVS and CDR2 FNYEAQ. CDR3 length: 19 residues. This CDR3 reads CASSLDTGKLAGPDNEQFF.

The chain is built from TRBV4-3 and TRBJ2-4. This CDR3 comprises 17 residues. Looked up from germline, CDR1 is LGHNA and CDR2 is YSLEER. CDR3 sequence reads: CASSQAHSIGAKNIQYF.